This entry is about one TCR beta chain. Germline assignment: CDR1 GTSNPN and CDR2 SVGIG (reference sequence). CDR3 length: 12 residues. The V and J ends lost 3 bases and 6 bases respectively, with 12 bases between them. This sample was included in a study of blood T cell repertoires in COVID-19. Study in general: Sources were T cells, B-cell-depleted T cells, or PBMCs; the material itself was cDNA or gDNA.

Generated by immunoSEQ multiplex PCR, the TCRdb table keeps only in-frame clones and is missing some. Among around 320,000 clones listed, nearly 90% were seen once. This chain connects TRBV30 to TRBJ2-7; D is perhaps TRBD1 (6 bases). Sequencing was carried out using PBMCs or T cells enriched from blood (not recorded which). The origin of this receptor is a woman aged 18-29 years with acute COVID-19. CDR3 bases: TGTGCCTGGAGCTCAACAGGGTTCGAGCAGTACTTC. Its protein product is CAWSSTGFEQYF.